Given below is one TCR beta chain in context. Its antigen is currently unknown. Use of 60 Vbeta and 13 Jbeta primers characterized the PCR. Here immunoSEQ multiplex PCR was the method, and the copy in TCRdb shows in-frame clones only, minus some. The table for this sample gives roughly 64,000 clones. The data derive from a study of cytomegalovirus exposure and HLA in healthy donors. Study-level information: A data release that came early held approximately 85 million unique TCRs from HLA-typed donors. For the approximately 430 genotyped donors, approximately 82% fell within the Caucasian-associated ancestry cluster.

CDR1 and CDR2 from the germline V gene are MDHEN and SYDVKM. This CDR3 is built from 16 residues. Losses at the gene ends were 6 bases for V and 3 bases for J; bases not matched to a gene: 13. Study-wide results and limits: The study flagged about 150 TCR beta chains as cytomegalovirus-associated.

The chain is built from TRBV28 and TRBJ2-7; 8 bases agree with TRBD2. This sequence originates from a woman aged 18-30 years in good health and CMV-seronegative. Sequenced material: PBMCs. CDR3 sequence reads: CASSRVTTSGRYEQYF. The CDR3 DNA sequence: TGTGCCAGCAGCCGGGTCACCACTAGCGGACGCTACGAGCAGTACTTC.